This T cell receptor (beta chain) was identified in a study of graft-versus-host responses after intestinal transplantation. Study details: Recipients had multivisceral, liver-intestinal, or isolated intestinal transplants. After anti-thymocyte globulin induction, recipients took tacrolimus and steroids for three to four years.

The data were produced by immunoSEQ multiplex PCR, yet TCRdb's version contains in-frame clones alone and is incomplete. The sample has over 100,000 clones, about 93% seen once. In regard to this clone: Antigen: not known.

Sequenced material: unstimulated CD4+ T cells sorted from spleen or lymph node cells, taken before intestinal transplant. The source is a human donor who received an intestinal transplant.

The CDR3 loop reads CASSSYPSPSGYTF. The CDR3, as DNA: TGTGCCAGCAGTTCCTATCCCTCACCCAGCGGCTACACCTTC. The rearrangement joins TRBV28 to TRBJ1-2; no clear D. The CDR3 length is 14 residues. Trimming pared 4 bases from V and 8 bases from J, leaving 17 bases between. Per germline, CDR1 MDHEN and CDR2 SYDVKM.